The rows below give T cell receptor beta chains drawn from one sample of a study of blood T cells in healthy people across ages. TCRdb reprocessed the 5' RACE reads via MiXCR and lists one record per CDR3 protein. Of roughly 2 million distinct CDR3 sequences in the sample, about 50% were seen once. The sample was blood. The receptors come from a woman between 40 and 55 years old in good health. Both conserved end residues are part of each CDR3. A D gene is named only where the DNA matches it firmly. The size of a clone is reported for some rows only, either as once, few or many, or as a class for expanded clones.

d_call | j_call | v_call | clone_size | cdr3_aa | cdr3_nt
. | TRBJ2-6 | TRBV20-1 | . | CSAYRVGANVLTF | TGCAGTGCTTACAGGGTAGGGGCCAACGTCCTGACTTTC
. | TRBJ2-1 | TRBV4-2 | . | CASSQDLTADNEQFF | TGTGCCAGCAGCCAAGATCTCACTGCGGACAATGAGCAGTTCTTC
. | TRBJ2-4 | TRBV18 | few | CASSPGTGRSLAKNIQYF | TGTGCCAGCTCACCAGGGACCGGTCGAAGTTTGGCCAAAAACATTCAGTACTTC
. | TRBJ2-3 | TRBV4-3 | few | CASSQGLDTQYF | TGCGCCAGCAGCCAAGGCCTTGATACGCAGTATTTT
. | TRBJ2-7 | TRBV4-3 | many | CASSQDRTGIYEQYF | TGCGCCAGCAGCCAAGATCGTACAGGGATCTACGAGCAGTACTTC
TRBD1 | TRBJ2-6 | TRBV19 | . | CASSLPGTASSGANVLTF | TGTGCCAGTAGTCTCCCCGGGACAGCCAGCTCTGGGGCCAACGTCCTGACTTTC
TRBD1 | TRBJ2-3 | TRBV6-1 | few | CASSGGDRGLAADTQYF | TGTGCCAGCAGTGGAGGGGACAGGGGGCTGGCGGCAGATACGCAGTATTTT
. | TRBJ2-1 | TRBV28 | once | CASSPLRGFTYNEQFF | TGTGCCAGCAGTCCACTCCGAGGGTTTACCTACAATGAGCAGTTCTTC
TRBD1 | TRBJ2-1 | TRBV9 | few | CASSAAAGTGSSYNEQFF | TGTGCCAGCAGCGCGGCAGCCGGGACAGGGAGCTCCTACAATGAGCAGTTCTTC
. | TRBJ1-2 | TRBV12-3/TRBV12-4 | . | CASRNRNEGGYTF | TGTGCCAGCAGAAACAGGAACGAAGGGGGCTACACCTTC
. | TRBJ1-6 | TRBV2 | . | CASSVPLMGGARASPLHF | TGTGCCAGCAGTGTCCCCCTAATGGGGGGGGCACGAGCGTCACCCCTCCACTTT
TRBD1 | TRBJ1-2 | TRBV6-2/TRBV6-3 | . | CASRRTGPRGYGYTF | TGTGCCAGCAGACGGACAGGGCCCAGAGGCTATGGCTACACCTTC
. | TRBJ2-7 | TRBV7-9 | . | CASSLAGERKQYF | TGTGCCAGCAGCTTAGCAGGGGAAAGGAAGCAGTACTTC
TRBD1 | TRBJ2-3 | TRBV29-1 | . | CSVGGTGGRGHLGTDTQYF | TGCAGCGTTGGGGGGACAGGGGGAAGGGGGCACCTAGGCACAGATACGCAGTATTTT
TRBD1 | TRBJ2-4 | TRBV11-3 | . | CASSSTGSDIQYF | TGTGCCAGCAGCTCGACAGGGTCGGACATTCAGTACTTC
. | TRBJ2-5 | TRBV11-2 | . | CASSWGQGAYNQETQYF | .
. | TRBJ2-1 | TRBV12-3/TRBV12-4 | few | CASSLGGGRGTYNEQFF | TGTGCCAGCAGTTTAGGGGGGGGCAGGGGCACCTACAATGAGCAGTTCTTC
TRBD2 | TRBJ2-1 | TRBV4-3 | few | CASSQDLAGLQFF | TGCGCCAGCAGCCAAGATCTAGCGGGGTTACAGTTCTTC
. | TRBJ2-7 | TRBV5-5 | . | CASSLETGLDEQYF | TGTGCCAGCAGCTTGGAGACAGGCTTGGACGAGCAGTACTTC
TRBD1 | TRBJ2-7 | TRBV7-2 | few | CASSLTSGQYYEQYF | TGTGCCAGCAGCTTAACCTCGGGACAGTATTACGAGCAGTACTTC
TRBD1 | TRBJ1-5 | TRBV20-1 | few | CSAREGQGRQPQHF | TGCAGTGCTAGAGAAGGACAGGGCCGTCAGCCCCAGCATTTT
TRBD1 | TRBJ1-5 | TRBV20-1 | . | CSARETGGPQPQHF | TGCAGTGCTAGAGAAACAGGGGGGCCACAGCCCCAGCATTTT
. | TRBJ2-7 | TRBV5-1 | . | CASSLGGGSMEQYF | TGCGCCAGCAGCTTGGGGGGGGGCTCTATGGAGCAGTACTTC
TRBD1 | TRBJ1-1 | TRBV27 | . | CASRPGQGASRAFF | TGTGCCAGCAGACCCGGACAGGGGGCTTCTAGGGCTTTCTTT
TRBD1 | TRBJ1-4 | TRBV20-1 | . | CSASGYGTENNNEKLFF | TGCAGTGCTAGTGGTTACGGGACAGAGAATAATAATGAAAAACTGTTTTTT
. | TRBJ1-5 | TRBV20-1 | . | CSAREGLRPQHF | TGCAGTGCTAGGGAGGGTCTTCGTCCCCAGCATTTT
TRBD2 | TRBJ2-3 | TRBV27 | few | CASSLWFGGAKDTQYF | TGTGCCAGCAGTTTATGGTTCGGGGGGGCAAAAGATACGCAGTATTTT
. | TRBJ2-1 | TRBV7-8 | few | CASSPRPYSEQFF | TGTGCCAGCAGCCCGCGTCCCTATAGTGAGCAGTTCTTC
. | TRBJ1-1 | TRBV29-1 | . | CSVEVPGTEAFF | TGCAGCGTTGAAGTCCCCGGCACTGAAGCTTTCTTT
. | TRBJ2-7 | TRBV20-1 | . | CSAHRVGTGYEQYF | TGCAGTGCGCACAGGGTGGGGACGGGCTACGAGCAGTACTTC
. | TRBJ1-1 | TRBV27 | . | CASSSKRDTEAFF | TGTGCCAGCAGTTCTAAGAGGGACACTGAAGCTTTCTTT
TRBD1 | TRBJ2-6 | TRBV7-9 | . | CASSTQPGQGSSGANVLTF | TGTGCCAGCAGCACCCAACCGGGACAGGGTAGCTCTGGGGCCAACGTCCTGACTTTC
. | TRBJ2-3 | TRBV7-9 | . | CASSLAPAEGGNTQYF | TGTGCCAGCAGCTTAGCGCCAGCGGAGGGGGGAAATACGCAGTATTTT
. | TRBJ2-7 | TRBV5-1 | . | CASSVPREGEQYF | TGCGCCAGCAGCGTACCCAGGGAAGGCGAGCAGTACTTC
TRBD2 | TRBJ2-1 | TRBV12-3/TRBV12-4 | . | CASGLAGGLSYNEQFF | TGTGCCAGCGGGCTAGCGGGGGGCCTCTCCTACAATGAGCAGTTCTTC
TRBD1 | TRBJ2-5 | TRBV5-1 | . | CASSLGPTGKETQYF | TGCGCCAGCAGCTTGGGGCCGACAGGGAAAGAGACCCAGTACTTC
. | TRBJ2-7 | TRBV4-3 | many | CASSQEGRDEQYF | TGCGCCAGCAGCCAAGAGGGCAGGGACGAGCAGTACTTC
. | TRBJ1-2 | TRBV6-5 | . | CASSYSKKDGYTF | TGTGCCAGCAGTTACTCGAAAAAGGATGGCTACACCTTC
TRBD2 | TRBJ2-5 | TRBV20-1 | . | CSARAGLAGGQETQYF | TGCAGTGCTAGAGCGGGACTAGCGGGGGGACAAGAGACCCAGTACTTC
TRBD2 | TRBJ2-5 | TRBV7-9 | few | CASSLDRGGPQETQYF | TGTGCCAGCAGCTTAGATCGGGGGGGGCCTCAAGAGACCCAGTACTTC
TRBD1 | TRBJ2-1 | TRBV29-1 | many | CSAYPGTGVWNEQFF | TGCAGCGCCTACCCCGGGACAGGGGTATGGAATGAGCAGTTCTTC
. | TRBJ2-5 | TRBV20-1 | . | CSAREYYREETQYF | TGCAGTGCTAGGGAATACTACCGCGAAGAGACCCAGTACTTC
TRBD2 | TRBJ2-7 | TRBV12-3/TRBV12-4 | few | CASSFLAGFDEQYF | TGTGCCAGCAGTTTTCTAGCGGGGTTCGACGAGCAGTACTTC
. | TRBJ2-1 | TRBV9 | . | CASSVVGGSSYNEQFF | TGTGCCAGCAGCGTAGTAGGAGGGAGCTCCTACAATGAGCAGTTCTTC
. | TRBJ2-1 | TRBV5-1 | . | CASSLVLGGALGNEQFF | TGCGCCAGCAGCTTGGTTTTAGGGGGGGCACTTGGCAATGAGCAGTTCTTC